The T cell receptor beta chain under discussion was sequenced for a study of blood T cells in healthy people across ages. A J-beta primer mix and a sample-barcoded 5' primer were used in a second PCR of roughly 7 to 12 cycles. MiXCR, run by TCRdb on the 5' RACE reads, gives a single entry per CDR3 protein. This sample has approximately 830,000 distinct CDR3 sequences; 55% to 65% occur once, and the top ten carry approximately 30%. The trim removed 2 bases at V and 7 bases at J, leaving 7 bases unmatched. Per germline, CDR1 SGHTA and CDR2 FQGNSA. This CDR3 has 15 amino acids. In its sample, this clonotype was seen a few times. Its antigen remains unidentified. Study-wide results and limits: Older age went with lower TCR beta diversity per million T cells, in a roughly linear way. It was not possible, with unsorted PBMCs, to conclusively compare naive and antigen-experienced cells.

The sequenced sample was blood. J is TRBJ1-2 and V is TRBV7-2, with 10 positions matching TRBD1. This receptor was taken from a young man in good health. CDR3: CASSLWSDRGLGYTF. CDR3 bases: TGTGCCAGCAGCTTATGGTCCGACAGGGGGCTTGGCTACACCTTC.